Detailed here is one T cell receptor (beta chain). The table came from immunoSEQ multiplex PCR; TCRdb's copy has only in-frame clones and leaves some out. The table shows approximately 40,000 clones, with 85% to 95% occurring only once. This CDR3 is built from 14 residues. V lost 1 base to trimming and J lost 5 bases, with 11 bases between them. Per the germline V gene, CDR1 is SEHNR and CDR2 is FQNEAQ (reference sequence). This entry is derived from a study of T cell changes during pregnancy in multiple sclerosis. The clonotype comes from a female donor in good health, enrolled as a control in a pregnancy study. The chain joins TRBV7-9 to TRBJ2-5, with D perhaps TRBD1 (7 bases). The sample in question was CD4+ T cells from peripheral blood mononuclear cells, obtained in the third trimester of pregnancy. The CDR3 reads CASSLVAGGETQYF. The CDR3 coding sequence is TGTGCCAGCAGCTTAGTGGCAGGGGGGGAGACCCAGTACTTC.